Presented here are 20 T cell receptor beta chains from one specimen sequenced in a study of T cells in Graves' hyperthyroidism and ophthalmopathy. Template material for amplifying TCR beta CDR3 regions consisted of RNA transcripts. When the TCR CDR3 underwent first-round RT-PCR, the HTBI primer set was used. MiXCR was run by TCRdb on the multiplex PCR reads, yielding one entry per CDR3 protein. The sample has about 640,000 distinct CDR3 sequences, less than 25% seen once. Material for sequencing was blood. The origin of the receptors is a man in his thirties or forties with Graves' ophthalmopathy.

The chain joins TRBV7-8 to TRBJ2-1, with TRBD2 matching over 12 bases. The CDR3 loop spans 15 amino acids. In germline, CDR1 is SGHVS, CDR2 FQNEAQ. The J segment lost 10 bases and the V segment lost 4 bases, leaving 8 bases of the junction unmatched. CDR3 in amino acids: CASSWGTSGRWEQFF. For the CDR3, the DNA is TGTGCCAGCAGCTGGGGGACTAGCGGGCGGTGGGAGCAGTTCTTC. The whole variable domain, remainder taken from reference TRBV7-8 and TRBJ2-1, is GAGVSQSPRYKVAKRGQDVALRCDPISGHVSLFWYQQALGQGPEFLTYFQNEAQLDKSGLPSDRFFAERPEGSVSTLKIQRTQQEDSAVYLCASSWGTSGRWEQFFGPGTRLTVL.

This clonotype turned up a few times. This chain connects TRBV6-5 to TRBJ1-6; the D is unclear. Trimming pared 2 bases from V and 0 bases from J, leaving 2 bases between. The germline V gene has CDR1 MNHEY and CDR2 SVGAGI. The CDR3 totals 14 residues. The CDR3 region has the DNA TGTGCCAGCAGTTACAGCTCCTATAATTCACCCCTCCACTTT. It is translated as CASSYSSYNSPLHF.

This clonotype was recorded a few times. The chain carries TRBV5-1 and TRBJ2-1; the match to TRBD1 covers 9 bases. The CDR3 length is 16 residues. Germline V gene data show CDR1 as SGHRS and CDR2 as YFSETQ. J lost 7 bases, V lost 4 bases, and 12 bases had no gene match. This chain's CDR3 is CASSQGPGQGRNEQFF. DNA for the CDR3: TGCGCCAGCAGCCAGGGCCCGGGACAGGGTCGGAATGAGCAGTTCTTC.

DNA of the CDR3: TGTGCCAGCAGTTTAGTAGGGGAGAGGCAGCCCCAGCATTTT. This codes for CASSLVGERQPQHF. The genes are TRBV28 and TRBJ1-5; D is possibly TRBD1 (5 bases). The CDR3 totals 14 residues. The V end lost 2 bases, the J end lost 7 bases, and 12 bases lay between the germline ends. Germline V gene sequence: CDR1 MDHEN, CDR2 SYDVKM.

This chain joins TRBV5-1 and TRBJ2-1, with TRBD2 matching 13 bases. The CDR3 contains 15 residues. Germline-derived CDR1 and CDR2 are SGHRS and YFSETQ. Trimming removed 4 bases from V and 10 bases from J; junction bases left unmatched: 8. CDR3 DNA sequence: TGCGCCAGCAGCAGGGGGGGACTAGCGGGAAACGAGCAGTTCTTC. Residues: CASSRGGLAGNEQFF.

In its sample, this clonotype was seen a few times. The rearrangement links TRBV19 to TRBJ1-1; D is unresolved. Trimming cost V 7 bases and J 1 base, with 13 bases left between them. The CDR3 runs to 14 residues. Germline V CDR1 and CDR2: LNHDA, SQIVND (reference sequence). CDR3 bases: TGTGCCAGTACTCCAAGGTCCGCGAACACTGAAGCTTTCTTT. It translates to CASTPRSANTEAFF. The entire variable domain, with the rest obtained from reference TRBV19 and TRBJ1-1, is as follows: DGGITQSPKYLFRKEGQNVTLSCEQNLNHDAMYWYRQDPGQGLRLIYYSQIVNDFQKGDIAEGYSVSREKKESFPLTVTSAQKNPTAFYLCASTPRSANTEAFFGQGTRLTVV.

This CDR3 is CASSPGTGVNQPQHF. The CDR3 nucleotides are TGTGCCAGCAGCCCCGGGACAGGGGTCAATCAGCCCCAGCATTTT. The genes are TRBV6-1 and TRBJ1-5; 10 nucleotides line up with TRBD1. Germline values: CDR1 MNHNS, CDR2 SASEGT. Unmatched junction bases numbered 5, after V lost 6 bases and J lost 3 bases. The CDR3 loop spans 15 amino acids.

This clonotype has at least ten counts. The chain links TRBV7-9 to TRBJ1-1; TRBD1 is a possible D gene (6 bases). Germline loops: CDR1 SEHNR, CDR2 FQNEAQ (reference sequence). The CDR3 is made up of 14 amino acids. Trimming shortened V by 8 bases and J by 0 bases, and 13 bases separated the two germline ends. This CDR3 is CASRTQGLNTEAFF. In nucleotides, the CDR3 is TGTGCCAGCCGGACACAGGGCTTGAACACTGAAGCTTTCTTT.

V gene TRBV5-5 combines with J gene TRBJ1-1; D is possibly TRBD1 (6 bases). Germline CDR1 is SGHKS and CDR2 is YYEKEE (reference sequence). V shed 7 bases and J shed 6 bases, with 22 bases lying between them. The CDR3 extends over 15 amino acids. The CDR3 region is CASRTHGGLRAEAFF. The CDR3 DNA sequence: TGTGCCAGCCGAACGCACGGGGGGCTGAGGGCTGAAGCTTTCTTT.

As regards this clonotype: A much larger clone differs from this one at a single base, so this may be a read error. The V call is TRBV5-1, the J call TRBJ1-2; D is uncertain. Germline CDR1 and CDR2: SGHRS and YFSETQ. V was shortened by 1 base and J by 2 bases, with 12 bases between the two germline ends. The CDR3 contains 15 residues. The CDR3 coding sequence is TGCGCCAGCAGCTTGAGAGGCACTTCGAACTATGGCTACACCTTC. It codes for CASSLRGTSNYGYTF.

Ten or more counts support this clonotype. The V and J genes are TRBV18 and TRBJ2-5; 9 bases fit TRBD2. The CDR3 covers 16 residues. Germline CDR1 KGHSH, CDR2 LQKENI. The junction had 8 bases not matched to a gene; V was cut back by 2 bases and J by 4 bases. The CDR3 is CASSPNSGSLRETQYF. The CDR3, as DNA: TGTGCCAGCTCACCAAATAGCGGGAGTCTGAGAGAGACCCAGTACTTC.

This clonotype was seen a few times. The chain carries TRBV20-1 and TRBJ2-1, with TRBD2 matching over 7 bases. V lost 7 bases to trimming and J lost 4 bases; unmatched junction nucleotides: 13. CDR3 length: 15 amino acids. Germline CDR1 and CDR2: DFQATT and SNEGSKA (reference sequence). The CDR3 sequence is CSERRGRARYNEQFF. CDR3 sequence (DNA): TGCAGTGAACGGCGTGGGAGGGCCCGGTACAATGAGCAGTTCTTC.

The CDR3 sequence: CASTGGGFSYEKLFF. CDR3 DNA sequence: TGTGCCAGCACAGGGGGCGGTTTTTCGTACGAAAAACTGTTTTTT. The chain couples TRBV6-2 or TRBV6-3 to TRBJ1-4; 8 bases agree with TRBD1. With V trimmed by 7 bases and J by 8 bases, 12 bases remained unmatched. CDR1 and CDR2 from the germline V gene are MNHEY and SVGEGT. The CDR3 is made up of 15 amino acids.

This clonotype has only a few counts. The chain links TRBV5-1 to TRBJ2-7; TRBD1 aligns across 7 bases. Germline trimming cut 7 bases from V and 2 bases from J; bases unmatched to any gene: 18. The CDR3 has 17 residues. Germline V gene sequence: CDR1 SGHRS, CDR2 YFSETQ. CDR3 loop: CASAEVGTAWGPYEQYF. CDR3 DNA: TGCGCCAGCGCGGAGGTCGGGACAGCATGGGGCCCCTACGAGCAGTACTTC.

This clonotype came up a few times. The chain combines TRBV20-1 with TRBJ1-1, with 10 bases aligning to TRBD1. Germline V gene data show CDR1 as DFQATT and CDR2 as SNEGSKA (reference sequence). The junction had 11 bases not matched to a gene; V was cut back by 6 bases and J by 4 bases. This CDR3 comprises 15 residues. CDR3: CSAIGTGDIRTEAFF. CDR3 DNA sequence: TGCAGTGCGATTGGGACAGGGGATATTCGCACTGAAGCTTTCTTT.

This clonotype was counted at least ten times. This rearrangement joins TRBV30 to TRBJ1-1; D is uncertain. Per germline, CDR1 GTSNPN and CDR2 SVGIG (reference sequence). V lost 7 bases and J 0 bases, leaving 15 bases between the germline ends. CDR3 length: 14 residues. The CDR3 is CASEALAVNTEAFF. The CDR3 bases are TGTGCCTCAGAGGCCCTGGCAGTGAACACTGAAGCTTTCTTT.

This clonotype has just a few counts. The J gene is TRBJ2-1, the V gene TRBV10-1; 10 bases are a match to TRBD2. The ends lost 4 bases at V and 16 bases at J; junction bases unmatched: 16. Germline V gene sequence: CDR1 WNHNN, CDR2 SYGVQD (reference sequence). The CDR3 consists of 15 residues. The CDR3 DNA reads as TGCGCCAGCAGTGCTAGCGGGAGTTTCTACAATGAGCGTTTCTTC. The encoded protein is CASSASGSFYNERFF.

This clonotype was found many times. This chain uses TRBV3-1 with TRBJ2-3; weak D call: TRBD1 (7 bases). Germline loops: CDR1 LGHDT, CDR2 YNNKEL (reference sequence). The CDR3 contains 13 residues. V shed 4 bases and J shed 8 bases, with 13 bases lying between them. The CDR3 here is CASSLTQGGTQYF. In DNA form, the CDR3 reads TGTGCCAGCAGCCTGACTCAGGGGGGTACGCAGTATTTT.

This clonotype was observed at least ten times. This chain uses TRBV28 with TRBJ2-1, with 10 bases lining up with TRBD2. This CDR3 has 14 residues. CDR1 is MDHEN, CDR2 SYDVKM, per germline. The V segment lost 6 bases and the J segment 9 bases; nucleotides outside the gene matches: 8. The CDR3 region has the DNA TGTGCCAGCAGCTCTAGCGGGAGAAGGGGTGAGCAGTTCTTC. This gives the protein CASSSSGRRGEQFF.

The table lists this clonotype with many counts. The CDR3 DNA sequence: TGCGCCAGCAGCCCAACAGGGGTCGGGGTCCACACTGAAGCTTTCTTT. Its translation is CASSPTGVGVHTEAFF. V gene TRBV5-1 combines with J gene TRBJ1-1, with TRBD1 matching over 7 bases. From germline, CDR1 is SGHRS and CDR2 YFSETQ. This CDR3 spans 16 amino acids. The V gene end was trimmed by 4 bases and the J gene end by 3 bases; junction bases not matched to a gene: 12.